Many counts were recorded for the clone carrying this T cell receptor beta chain. The germline V gene encodes CDR1 SGHAT and CDR2 FQDESV (reference sequence). The CDR3 contains 15 residues. V was cut by 0 bases and J by 3 bases, with 11 bases left in between. Arm-PCR of CDR3 regions and iRepertoire HTBI primers were the basis on which TCR beta libraries were built. TCRdb reprocessed the multiplex PCR reads with MiXCR, giving one entry per CDR3 protein. The sample comprises hundreds of thousands of distinct CDR3 sequences, 16% of which are singletons, and 18% rests with the top ten. The sample comes from a study of regulatory T cells in long-lasting Graves disease. Time point denoted: newly diagnosed GD, antithyroid drugs for less than 3 months. From RNA extracted from PBMCs, the TCR library was made. This sample was shared with a second study, whose subject was T cells in Graves' hyperthyroidism and ophthalmopathy.

The rearrangement joins TRBV11-1 to TRBJ1-2; weak D call: TRBD1 (6 bases). The TCR was taken from a woman aged 30 to 39 with Graves disease. The sequencing used peripheral blood mononuclear cells (PBMCs), collected at new diagnosis, from a patient treated with antithyroid drugs. The CDR3 DNA sequence: TGTGCCAGCAGCTTAGCGTCTGAGGGGGACTATGGCTACACCTTC. Its protein is CASSLASEGDYGYTF.